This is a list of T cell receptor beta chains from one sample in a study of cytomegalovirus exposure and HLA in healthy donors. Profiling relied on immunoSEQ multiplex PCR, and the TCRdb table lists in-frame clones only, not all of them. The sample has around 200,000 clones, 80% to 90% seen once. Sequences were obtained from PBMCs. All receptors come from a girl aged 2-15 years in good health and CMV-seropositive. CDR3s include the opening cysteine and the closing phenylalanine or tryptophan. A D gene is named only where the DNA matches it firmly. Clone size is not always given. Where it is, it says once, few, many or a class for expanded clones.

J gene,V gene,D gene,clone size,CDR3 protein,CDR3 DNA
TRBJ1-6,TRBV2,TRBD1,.,CASRGGQGVYNSPLHF,TGTGCCAGCAGAGGCGGACAGGGGGTCTATAATTCACCCCTCCACTTT
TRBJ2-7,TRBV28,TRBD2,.,CASRLVSGLVNEQYF,TGTGCCAGCAGGTTAGTAAGCGGACTAGTTAACGAGCAGTACTTC
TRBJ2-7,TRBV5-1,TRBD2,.,CASRLRETYEQYF,TGCGCCAGCAGGTTGCGGGAGACCTACGAGCAGTACTTC
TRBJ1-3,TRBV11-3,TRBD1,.,CASSRTGDTIYF,TGTGCCAGCAGCCGGACAGGAGACACCATATATTTT
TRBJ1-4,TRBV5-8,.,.,CASSEHNEKLFF,TGTGCCAGCAGCGAACATAATGAAAAACTGTTTTTT
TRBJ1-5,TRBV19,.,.,CASSAQGTGLQPQHF,TGTGCCAGTAGTGCTCAAGGAACAGGGTTGCAGCCCCAGCATTTT
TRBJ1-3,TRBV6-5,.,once,CASSYSSAKAGNTIYF,TGTGCCAGCAGTTACTCGAGCGCAAAGGCGGGAAACACCATATATTTT
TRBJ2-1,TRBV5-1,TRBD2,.,CASSSTSGYYNEQFF,TGCGCCAGCAGCTCCACTAGCGGTTACTACAATGAGCAGTTCTTC
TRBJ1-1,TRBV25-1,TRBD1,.,CASSTHRGTEAFF,TGTGCCAGCAGTACACACAGGGGCACTGAAGCTTTCTTT
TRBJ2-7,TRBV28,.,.,CASTGGGSYEQYF,TGTGCCAGCACTGGTGGAGGGTCCTACGAGCAGTACTTC
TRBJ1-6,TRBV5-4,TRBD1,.,CASSLPGQGAHF,TGTGCCAGCAGCTTGCCGGGGCAGGGGGCCCACTTT
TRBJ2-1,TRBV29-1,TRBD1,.,CSVVPRGNEQFF,TGCAGCGTGGTACCCAGGGGGAATGAGCAGTTCTTC
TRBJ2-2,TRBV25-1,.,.,CASSESPKLGHPTGELFF,TGTGCCAGCAGTGAATCCCCTAAGCTCGGACACCCCACCGGGGAGCTGTTTTTT
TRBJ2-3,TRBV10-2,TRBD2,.,CASRKREEGTDTQYF,TGCGCCAGCCGTAAGCGGGAGGAAGGCACAGATACGCAGTATTTT
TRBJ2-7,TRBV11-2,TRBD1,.,CASSRRGRGRPLEQYF,TGTGCCAGCAGCCGTAGGGGCAGGGGGCGCCCTCTCGAGCAGTACTTC
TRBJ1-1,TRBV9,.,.,CASSVGDTGEAFF,TGTGCCAGCAGCGTAGGCGACACGGGAGAAGCTTTCTTT
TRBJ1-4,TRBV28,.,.,CASSSPGGAWGKLFF,TGTGCCAGCAGTTCTCCCGGGGGGGCGTGGGGAAAACTGTTTTTT
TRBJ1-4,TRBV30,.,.,CAWRWEGQANEKLFF,TGTGCCTGGAGATGGGAGGGACAAGCTAATGAAAAACTGTTTTTT
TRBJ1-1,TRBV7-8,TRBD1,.,CASSSSDREGTEAFF,TGTGCCAGCAGCTCGTCAGACAGGGAAGGCACTGAAGCTTTCTTT
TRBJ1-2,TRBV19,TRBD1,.,CASRESNRGGYTF,TGTGCCAGTAGGGAAAGCAACAGGGGCGGCTACACCTTC
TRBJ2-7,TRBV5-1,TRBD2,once,CASSLRPSGITYEQYF,TGCGCCAGCAGCTTGAGGCCTAGCGGGATTACCTACGAGCAGTACTTC
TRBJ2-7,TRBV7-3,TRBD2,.,CASSPGLAGGPPYEQYF,TGTGCCAGCAGCCCTGGACTAGCGGGAGGGCCTCCCTACGAGCAGTACTTC
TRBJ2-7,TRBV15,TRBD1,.,CATSGALRDRAYEQYF,TGTGCCACCAGCGGGGCCCTCCGGGACAGAGCCTACGAGCAGTACTTC
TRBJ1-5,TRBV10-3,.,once,CAISESNPFLPGEFRNQPQHF,TGTGCCATCAGTGAGTCGAATCCTTTTTTACCAGGGGAGTTTCGCAATCAGCCCCAGCATTTT
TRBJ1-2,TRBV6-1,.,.,CASSPSGGRSYGYTF,TGTGCCAGCAGTCCAAGCGGGGGGAGAAGCTATGGCTACACCTTC
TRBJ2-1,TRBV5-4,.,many,CASSLGGTSSYNEQFF,TGTGCCAGCAGCTTGGGCGGGACGAGCTCCTACAATGAGCAGTTCTTC
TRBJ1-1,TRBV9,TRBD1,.,CASSGPQGALNTEAFF,TGTGCCAGCAGCGGACCACAGGGGGCTCTGAACACTGAAGCTTTCTTT